A single sample gave rise to the 2 T cell receptor beta chains below, sequenced in a study of Graves' ophthalmopathy and Graves' hyperthyroidism. TCR beta CDR3 amplification used RNA transcripts. HTBI-primed first-round RT-PCR preceded second-round multiplex PCR. TCRdb called the multiplex PCR reads again in MiXCR, with one record for every CDR3 protein. The sample has about 220,000 distinct CDR3 sequences, approximately 21% seen once. The sequenced material came from peripheral blood. These receptors all come from a woman aged 45-65 years with Graves' ophthalmopathy.

This clonotype has ten or more counts. This rearrangement joins TRBV6-5 to TRBJ1-1, with a weak D call TRBD1 (6 bases). The length of the CDR3 is 14 residues. Trimming stripped 7 bases from V and 5 bases from J, with 17 bases between. Germline assignment: CDR1 MNHEY and CDR2 SVGAGI. The CDR3 spells CASTQGQPTTEAFF. The CDR3 nucleotides read TGTGCCAGCACTCAGGGGCAGCCCACAACTGAAGCTTTCTTT.

This clonotype has at least ten counts. The chain has TRBV19 and TRBJ2-7, with 7 positions matching TRBD1. The germline gives CDR1 LNHDA, CDR2 SQIVND (reference sequence). V shed 3 bases, J shed 7 bases, and the junction held 9 bases outside the gene matches. The CDR3 length is 14 residues. CDR3 DNA: TGTGCCAGTAGTATGACAGGGCCCTCAAAGGAGCAGTACTTC. It specifies CASSMTGPSKEQYF.